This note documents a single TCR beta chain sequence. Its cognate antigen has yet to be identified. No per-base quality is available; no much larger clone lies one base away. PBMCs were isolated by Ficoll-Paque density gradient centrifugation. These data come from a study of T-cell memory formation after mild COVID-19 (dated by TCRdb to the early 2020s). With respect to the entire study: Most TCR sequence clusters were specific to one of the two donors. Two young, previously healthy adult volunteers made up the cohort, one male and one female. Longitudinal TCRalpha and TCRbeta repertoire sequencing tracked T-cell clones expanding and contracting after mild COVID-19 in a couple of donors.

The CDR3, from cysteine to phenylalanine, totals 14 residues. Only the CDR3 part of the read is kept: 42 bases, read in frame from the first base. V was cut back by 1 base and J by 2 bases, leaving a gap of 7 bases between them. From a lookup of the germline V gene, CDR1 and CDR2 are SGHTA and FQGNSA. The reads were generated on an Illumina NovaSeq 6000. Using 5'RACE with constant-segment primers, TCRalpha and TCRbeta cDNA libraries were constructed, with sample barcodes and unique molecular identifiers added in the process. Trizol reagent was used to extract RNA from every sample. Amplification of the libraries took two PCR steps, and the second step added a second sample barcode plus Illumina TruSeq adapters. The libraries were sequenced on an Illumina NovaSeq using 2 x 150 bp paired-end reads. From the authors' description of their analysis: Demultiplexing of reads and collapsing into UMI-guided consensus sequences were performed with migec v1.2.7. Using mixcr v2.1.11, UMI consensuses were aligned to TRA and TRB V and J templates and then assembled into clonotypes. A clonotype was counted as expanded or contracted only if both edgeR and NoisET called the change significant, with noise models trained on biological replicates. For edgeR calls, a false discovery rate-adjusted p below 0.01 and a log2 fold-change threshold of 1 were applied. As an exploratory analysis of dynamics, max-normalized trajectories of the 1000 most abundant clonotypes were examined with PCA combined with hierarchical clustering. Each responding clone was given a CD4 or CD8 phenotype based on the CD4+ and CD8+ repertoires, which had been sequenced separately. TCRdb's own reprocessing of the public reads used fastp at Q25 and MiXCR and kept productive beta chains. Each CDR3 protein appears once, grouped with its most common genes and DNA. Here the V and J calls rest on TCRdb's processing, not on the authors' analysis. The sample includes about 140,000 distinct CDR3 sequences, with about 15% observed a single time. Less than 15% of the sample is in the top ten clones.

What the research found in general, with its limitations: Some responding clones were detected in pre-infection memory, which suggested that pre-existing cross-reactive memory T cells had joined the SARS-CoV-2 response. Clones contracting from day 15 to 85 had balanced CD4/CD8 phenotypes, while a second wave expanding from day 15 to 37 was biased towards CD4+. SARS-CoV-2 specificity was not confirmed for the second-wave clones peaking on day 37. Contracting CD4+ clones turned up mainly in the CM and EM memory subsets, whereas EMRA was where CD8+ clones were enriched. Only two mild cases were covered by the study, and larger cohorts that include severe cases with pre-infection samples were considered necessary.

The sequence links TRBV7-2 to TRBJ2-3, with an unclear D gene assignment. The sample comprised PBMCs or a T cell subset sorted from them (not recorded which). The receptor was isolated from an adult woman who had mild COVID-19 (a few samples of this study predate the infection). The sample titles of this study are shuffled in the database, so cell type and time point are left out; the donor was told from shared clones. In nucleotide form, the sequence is TGTGCCAGCAGCTTAGAGGGCCACACAGATACGCAGTATTTT. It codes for CASSLEGHTDTQYF.